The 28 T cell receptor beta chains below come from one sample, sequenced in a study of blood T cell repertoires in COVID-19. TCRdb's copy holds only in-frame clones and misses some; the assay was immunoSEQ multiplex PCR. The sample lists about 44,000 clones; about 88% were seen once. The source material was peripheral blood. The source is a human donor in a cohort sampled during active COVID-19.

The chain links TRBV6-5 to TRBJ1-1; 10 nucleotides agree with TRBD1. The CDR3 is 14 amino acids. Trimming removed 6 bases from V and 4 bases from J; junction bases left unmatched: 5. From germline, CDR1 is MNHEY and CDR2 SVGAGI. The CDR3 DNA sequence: TGTGCCAGCAGGCGGGACAGGGGTTTCACTGAAGCTTTCTTT. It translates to CASRRDRGFTEAFF.

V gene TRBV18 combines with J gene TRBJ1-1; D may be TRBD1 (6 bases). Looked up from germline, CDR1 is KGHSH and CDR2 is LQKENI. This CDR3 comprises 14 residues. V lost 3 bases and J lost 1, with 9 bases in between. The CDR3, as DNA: TGTGCCAGCTCACCGGGACACCAGAACACTGAAGCTTTCTTT. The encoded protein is CASSPGHQNTEAFF. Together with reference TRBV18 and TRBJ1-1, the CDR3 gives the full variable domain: NAGVMQNPRHLVRRRGQEARLRCSPMKGHSHVYWYRQLPEEGLKFMVYLQKENIIDESGMPKERFSAEFPKEGPSILRIQQVVRGDSAAYFCASSPGHQNTEAFFGQGTRLTVV.

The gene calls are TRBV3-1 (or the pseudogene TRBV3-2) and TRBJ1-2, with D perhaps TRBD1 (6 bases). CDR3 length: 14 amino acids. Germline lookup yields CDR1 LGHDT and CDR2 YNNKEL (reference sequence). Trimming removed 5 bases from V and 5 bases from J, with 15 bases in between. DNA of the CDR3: TGTGCCAGCAGCGACGGACAGTTGGGATATGGCTACACCTTC. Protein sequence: CASSDGQLGYGYTF.

CDR3 bases: TGTGCCAGTAGTGAGCTAGCGGGGGGGCGGAGTGAGCAGTTCTTC. It encodes CASSELAGGRSEQFF. V gene TRBV19 combines with J gene TRBJ2-1; 12 nucleotides align to TRBD2. V dropped 5 bases and J dropped 9; count of bases not matched to a gene: 8. The germline V gene has CDR1 LNHDA and CDR2 SQIVND (reference sequence). This CDR3 spans 15 amino acids. The complete variable domain, with remaining parts taken from reference TRBV19 and TRBJ2-1, reads DGGITQSPKYLFRKEGQNVTLSCEQNLNHDAMYWYRQDPGQGLRLIYYSQIVNDFQKGDIAEGYSVSREKKESFPLTVTSAQKNPTAFYLCASSELAGGRSEQFFGPGTRLTVL.

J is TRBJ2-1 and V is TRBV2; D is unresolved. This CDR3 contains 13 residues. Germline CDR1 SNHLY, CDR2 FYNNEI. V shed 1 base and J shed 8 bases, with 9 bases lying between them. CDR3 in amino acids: CASSEVAEDEQFF. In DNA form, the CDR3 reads TGTGCCAGCAGTGAAGTGGCCGAGGATGAGCAGTTCTTC.

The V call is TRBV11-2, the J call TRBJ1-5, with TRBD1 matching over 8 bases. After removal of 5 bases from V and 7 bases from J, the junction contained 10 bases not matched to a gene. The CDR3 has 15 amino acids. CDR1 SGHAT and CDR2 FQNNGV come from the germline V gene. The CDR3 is CASSRGQGGGQPQHF. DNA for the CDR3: TGTGCCAGCAGCCGCGGACAGGGCGGGGGACAGCCCCAGCATTTT.

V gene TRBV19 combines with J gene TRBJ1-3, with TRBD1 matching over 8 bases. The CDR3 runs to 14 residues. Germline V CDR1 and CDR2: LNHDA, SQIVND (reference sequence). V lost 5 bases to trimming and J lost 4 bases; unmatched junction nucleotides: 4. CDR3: CASSVTGVGNTIYF. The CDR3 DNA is TGTGCCAGTAGTGTGACAGGGGTCGGAAACACCATATATTTT.

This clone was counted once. CDR3 amino acids: CASSSGSRLSYGYTF. Here the CDR3 DNA reads TGTGCCAGCAGTTCGGGGAGTAGATTAAGCTATGGCTACACCTTC. This rearrangement joins TRBV6-5 to TRBJ1-2; D unclear. V was trimmed by 4 bases and J by 4 bases, leaving 16 bases between them. CDR3 size: 15 residues. Germline CDR1 is MNHEY and CDR2 is SVGAGI.

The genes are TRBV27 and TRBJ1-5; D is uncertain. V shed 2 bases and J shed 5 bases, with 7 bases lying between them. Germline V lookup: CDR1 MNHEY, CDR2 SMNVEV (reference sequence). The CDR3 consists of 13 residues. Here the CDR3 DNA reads TGTGCCAGCAGTTTAACAGATTATCAGCCCCAGCATTTT. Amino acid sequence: CASSLTDYQPQHF.

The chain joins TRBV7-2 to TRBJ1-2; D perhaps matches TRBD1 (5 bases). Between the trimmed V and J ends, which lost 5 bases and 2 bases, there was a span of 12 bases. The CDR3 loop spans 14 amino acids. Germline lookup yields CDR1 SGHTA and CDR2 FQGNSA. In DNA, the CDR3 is TGTGCCAGCAGCGACGGGGGACGGAACTATGGCTACACCTTC. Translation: CASSDGGRNYGYTF.

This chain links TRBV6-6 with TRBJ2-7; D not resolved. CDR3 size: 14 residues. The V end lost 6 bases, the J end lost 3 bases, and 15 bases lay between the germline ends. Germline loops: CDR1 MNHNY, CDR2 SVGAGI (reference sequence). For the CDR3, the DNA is TGTGCCAGCAGCCCCCTGGGCAGGCACTACGAGCAGTACGTC. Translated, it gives CASSPLGRHYEQYV.

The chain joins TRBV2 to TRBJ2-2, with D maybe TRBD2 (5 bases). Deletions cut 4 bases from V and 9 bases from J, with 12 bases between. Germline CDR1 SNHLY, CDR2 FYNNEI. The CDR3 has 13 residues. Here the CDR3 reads CASSVFPSRELFF. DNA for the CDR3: TGTGCCAGCAGTGTCTTTCCTAGCCGGGAGCTGTTTTTT.

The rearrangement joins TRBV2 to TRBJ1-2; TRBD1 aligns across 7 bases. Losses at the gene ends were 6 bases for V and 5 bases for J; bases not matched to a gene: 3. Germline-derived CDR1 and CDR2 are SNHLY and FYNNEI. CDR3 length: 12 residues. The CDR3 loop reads CASSGTEYGYTF. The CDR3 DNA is TGTGCCAGCAGCGGGACAGAATATGGCTACACCTTC.

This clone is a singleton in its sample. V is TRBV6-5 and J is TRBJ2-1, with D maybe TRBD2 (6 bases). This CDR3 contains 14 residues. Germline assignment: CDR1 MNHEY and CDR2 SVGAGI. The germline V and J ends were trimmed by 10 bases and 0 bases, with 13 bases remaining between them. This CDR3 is CATGSTSSYNEQFF. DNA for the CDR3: TGTGCCACCGGGAGCACCAGCTCCTACAATGAGCAGTTCTTC.

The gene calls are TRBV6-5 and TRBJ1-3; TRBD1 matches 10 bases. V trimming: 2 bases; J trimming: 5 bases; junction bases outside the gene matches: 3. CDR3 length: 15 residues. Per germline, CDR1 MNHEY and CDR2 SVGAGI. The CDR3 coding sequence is TGTGCCAGCAGTTACGAGGGACAGGGGAGAAACACCATATATTTT. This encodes CASSYEGQGRNTIYF.

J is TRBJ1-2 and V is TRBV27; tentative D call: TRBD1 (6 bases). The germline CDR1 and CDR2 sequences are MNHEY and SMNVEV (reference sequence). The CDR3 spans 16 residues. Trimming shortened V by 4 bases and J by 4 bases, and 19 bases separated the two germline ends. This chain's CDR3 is CASSSRHRGGGYGYTF. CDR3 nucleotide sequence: TGTGCCAGCAGTTCCCGCCACCGCGGGGGCGGCTATGGCTACACCTTC.

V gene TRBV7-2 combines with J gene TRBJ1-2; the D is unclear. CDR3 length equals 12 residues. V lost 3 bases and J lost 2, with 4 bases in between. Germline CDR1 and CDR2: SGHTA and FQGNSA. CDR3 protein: CASSFSNYGYTF. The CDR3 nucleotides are TGTGCCAGCAGCTTCTCGAACTATGGCTACACCTTC.

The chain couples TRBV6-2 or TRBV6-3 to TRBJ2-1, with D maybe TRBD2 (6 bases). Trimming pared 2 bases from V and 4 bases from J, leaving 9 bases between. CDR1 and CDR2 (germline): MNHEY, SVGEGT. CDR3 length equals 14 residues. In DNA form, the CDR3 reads TGTGCCAGCAGTTACCGCGGGACTTACAATGAGCAGTTCTTC. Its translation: CASSYRGTYNEQFF.

Written as DNA, the CDR3 is TGTGCCAGCAGCCAGGAGGGCGCCAGCGGTAGTGAAGCTTTCTTT. Translating gives CASSQEGASGSEAFF. The chain carries TRBV3-1 (or the pseudogene TRBV3-2) and TRBJ1-1; D unresolved. Trimming cost V 3 bases and J 7 bases, with 18 bases left between them. The CDR3 is made up of 15 amino acids. Per the germline V gene, CDR1 is LGHDT and CDR2 is YNNKEL (reference sequence).

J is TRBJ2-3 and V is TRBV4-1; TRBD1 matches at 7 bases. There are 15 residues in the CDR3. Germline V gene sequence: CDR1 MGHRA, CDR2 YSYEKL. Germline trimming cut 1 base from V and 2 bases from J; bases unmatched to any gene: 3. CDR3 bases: TGCGCCAGCAGCCAAGGGGGACAGATCACAGATACGCAGTATTTT. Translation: CASSQGGQITDTQYF.

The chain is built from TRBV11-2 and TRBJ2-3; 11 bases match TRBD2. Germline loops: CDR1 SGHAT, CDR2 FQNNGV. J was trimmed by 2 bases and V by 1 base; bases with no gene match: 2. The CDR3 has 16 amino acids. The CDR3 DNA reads TGTGCCAGCAGCTTAGTAGCGGGGGGGAACACAGATACGCAGTATTTT. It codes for CASSLVAGGNTDTQYF.

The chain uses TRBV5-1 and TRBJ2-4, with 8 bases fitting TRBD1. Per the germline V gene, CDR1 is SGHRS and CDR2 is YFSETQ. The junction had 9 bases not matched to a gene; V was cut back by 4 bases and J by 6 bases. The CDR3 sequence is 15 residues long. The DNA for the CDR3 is TGCGCCAGCAGCCCAAGATGGGACAGGACAAACATTCAGTACTTC. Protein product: CASSPRWDRTNIQYF. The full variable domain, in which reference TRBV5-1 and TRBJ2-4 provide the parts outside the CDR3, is KAGVTQTPRYLIKTRGQQVTLSCSPISGHRSVSWYQQTPGQGLQFLFEYFSETQRNKGNFPGRFSGRQFSNSRSEMNVSTLELGDSALYLCASSPRWDRTNIQYFGAGTRLSVL.

CDR3 DNA: TGTGCCAGCAGCTTGTCCCCGGCGGGCTACGAGCAGTACGTC. Translating gives CASSLSPAGYEQYV. V is TRBV5-5 and J is TRBJ2-7; D possibly corresponds to TRBD2 (5 bases). Per germline, CDR1 SGHKS and CDR2 YYEKEE (reference sequence). With 1 base removed from V and 3 bases from J, the gap between germline ends came to 11 bases. The CDR3 is 14 residues long.

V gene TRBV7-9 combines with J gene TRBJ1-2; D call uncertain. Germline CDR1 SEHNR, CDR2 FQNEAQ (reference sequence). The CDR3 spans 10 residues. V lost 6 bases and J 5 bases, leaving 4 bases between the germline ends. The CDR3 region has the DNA TGTGCCAGCAGTCTATATGGCTACACCTTC. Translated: CASSLYGYTF.

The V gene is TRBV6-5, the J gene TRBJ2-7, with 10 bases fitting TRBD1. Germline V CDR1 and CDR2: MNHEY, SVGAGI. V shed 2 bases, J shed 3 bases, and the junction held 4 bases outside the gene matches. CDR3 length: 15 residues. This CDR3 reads CASSYDRTGGYEQYF. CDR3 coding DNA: TGTGCCAGCAGTTACGACCGGACAGGGGGCTACGAGCAGTACTTC.

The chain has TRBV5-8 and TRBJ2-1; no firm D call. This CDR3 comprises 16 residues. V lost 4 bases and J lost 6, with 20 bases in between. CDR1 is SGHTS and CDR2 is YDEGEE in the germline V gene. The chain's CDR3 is CASSPARFWPPNEQFF. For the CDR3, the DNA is TGTGCCAGCAGCCCCGCGAGGTTTTGGCCCCCCAATGAGCAGTTCTTC.

The CDR3 is CAWMAASTGTQYF. As DNA, the CDR3 is TGTGCCTGGATGGCAGCATCGACGGGGACCCAGTACTTC. The V gene is TRBV30, the J gene TRBJ2-5; no clear D gene. Between the trimmed V and J ends, which lost 4 bases and 7 bases, there was a span of 16 bases. The germline V gene has CDR1 GTSNPN and CDR2 SVGIG (reference sequence). This CDR3 contains 13 residues.

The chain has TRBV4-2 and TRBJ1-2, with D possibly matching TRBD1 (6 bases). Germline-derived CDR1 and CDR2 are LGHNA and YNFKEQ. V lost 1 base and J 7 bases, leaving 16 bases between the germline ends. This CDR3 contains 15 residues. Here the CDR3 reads CASSQGLQGGGGYTF. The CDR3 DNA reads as TGTGCCAGCAGCCAAGGGTTACAGGGTGGTGGTGGCTACACCTTC.